The rows below give T cell receptor beta chains drawn from one sample of a study of cytomegalovirus exposure and HLA in healthy donors. Some clones are missing from TCRdb's copy, which holds only in-frame ones; the method was immunoSEQ multiplex PCR. Recorded here are 49,000 or so clones; the top ten clones represent roughly a quarter. Sequenced sample: PBMCs. Every receptor here comes from a middle-aged man in good health and CMV-seropositive. CDR3s include the opening cysteine and the closing phenylalanine or tryptophan. A D gene is named only where the DNA matches it firmly.

V gene: TRBV6-1; D gene: TRBD2; J gene: TRBJ2-7; CDR3 protein: CASSEAAFEGGSGRVGQYF; CDR3 DNA: TGTGCCAGCAGTGAAGCGGCCTTTGAAGGGGGTAGCGGGAGGGTAGGGCAGTACTTC
V gene: TRBV2; D gene: -; J gene: TRBJ2-6; CDR3 protein: CASSGWRRSSGANVLTF; CDR3 DNA: TGTGCCAGCAGTGGTTGGAGACGGAGCTCTGGGGCCAACGTCCTGACTTTC
V gene: TRBV18; D gene: -; J gene: TRBJ1-5; CDR3 protein: CASSPGQGNQPQHF; CDR3 DNA: TGTGCCAGCTCACCGGGACAAGGCAATCAGCCCCAGCATTTT
V gene: TRBV25-1; D gene: -; J gene: TRBJ1-4; CDR3 protein: CASRSGPEKLFF; CDR3 DNA: TGTGCCAGCAGATCGGGTCCAGAAAAACTGTTTTTT
V gene: TRBV7-9; D gene: -; J gene: TRBJ2-5; CDR3 protein: CASSEQETQYF; CDR3 DNA: TGTGCCAGCAGCGAGCAAGAGACCCAGTACTTC
V gene: TRBV27; D gene: -; J gene: TRBJ1-2; CDR3 protein: CASSTGTAILGGYTF; CDR3 DNA: TGTGCCAGCAGCACAGGAACAGCTATATTAGGCGGCTACACCTTC
V gene: TRBV7-2; D gene: TRBD1; J gene: TRBJ2-7; CDR3 protein: CASSLGQGSIYEQYF; CDR3 DNA: TGTGCCAGCAGCTTAGGACAGGGGAGTATCTACGAGCAGTACTTC
V gene: TRBV29-1; D gene: -; J gene: TRBJ2-1; CDR3 protein: CSVARVPLNEQFF; CDR3 DNA: TGCAGCGTTGCCAGGGTACCCCTCAATGAGCAGTTCTTC
V gene: TRBV28; D gene: -; J gene: TRBJ1-2; CDR3 protein: CATAWAGGYTF; CDR3 DNA: TGTGCCACCGCCTGGGCCGGCGGCTACACCTTC
V gene: TRBV7-9; D gene: TRBD2; J gene: TRBJ2-7; CDR3 protein: CASGGETYEQYF; CDR3 DNA: TGTGCCAGCGGGGGGGAGACCTACGAGCAGTACTTC
V gene: TRBV18; D gene: -; J gene: TRBJ2-3; CDR3 protein: CASSGADTQYF; CDR3 DNA: TGTGCCAGCTCGGGAGCAGATACGCAGTATTTT
V gene: TRBV10-1; D gene: TRBD1; J gene: TRBJ1-2; CDR3 protein: CASRKDRGNHYGYTF; CDR3 DNA: TGCGCCAGCAGAAAAGACAGGGGGAATCACTATGGCTACACCTTC
V gene: TRBV5-1; D gene: TRBD2; J gene: TRBJ2-5; CDR3 protein: CASSLASGGLTQETQYF; CDR3 DNA: TGCGCCAGCAGCTTGGCTAGCGGGGGCCTCACACAAGAGACCCAGTACTTC
V gene: TRBV30; D gene: -; J gene: TRBJ2-7; CDR3 protein: CAWAYGETYEQYF; CDR3 DNA: TGTGCCTGGGCCTACGGGGAAACCTACGAGCAGTACTTC
V gene: TRBV27; D gene: -; J gene: TRBJ2-5; CDR3 protein: CASSPPGRGKETQYF; CDR3 DNA: TGTGCCAGCAGTCCCCCAGGGCGGGGAAAAGAGACCCAGTACTTC
V gene: TRBV27; D gene: TRBD1; J gene: TRBJ2-7; CDR3 protein: CASSAGTENYEQYF; CDR3 DNA: TGTGCCAGCAGTGCCGGGACAGAGAACTACGAGCAGTACTTC
V gene: TRBV28; D gene: TRBD1; J gene: TRBJ1-4; CDR3 protein: CASSPYRGPREKLFF; CDR3 DNA: TGTGCCAGCAGTCCATACAGGGGGCCGAGGGAAAAACTGTTTTTT
V gene: TRBV7-9; D gene: TRBD1; J gene: TRBJ2-7; CDR3 protein: CASSSWTGNEQYF; CDR3 DNA: TGTGCCAGCAGCTCGTGGACAGGGAACGAGCAGTACTTC
V gene: TRBV5-6; D gene: -; J gene: TRBJ1-2; CDR3 protein: CASSFDLWGEGYGYTF; CDR3 DNA: TGTGCCAGCAGCTTCGATCTCTGGGGGGAAGGCTATGGCTACACCTTC
V gene: TRBV30; D gene: -; J gene: TRBJ1-4; CDR3 protein: CAGVQVNEKLFF; CDR3 DNA: TGTGCCGGGGTACAGGTTAATGAAAAACTGTTTTTT
V gene: TRBV6-5; D gene: TRBD2; J gene: TRBJ2-3; CDR3 protein: CASTGSGASTDTQYF; CDR3 DNA: TGTGCCAGCACCGGGAGCGGGGCCAGCACAGATACGCAGTATTTT
V gene: TRBV6-5; D gene: TRBD1; J gene: TRBJ2-7; CDR3 protein: CASSSEWTGLYEQYF; CDR3 DNA: TGTGCCAGCAGTTCGGAATGGACAGGACTCTACGAGCAGTACTTC
V gene: TRBV6-6; D gene: TRBD1; J gene: TRBJ1-2; CDR3 protein: CASTGGYGYTF; CDR3 DNA: TGTGCCAGTACAGGGGGCTATGGCTACACCTTC
V gene: TRBV5-1; D gene: -; J gene: TRBJ1-2; CDR3 protein: CASSLDDSDGYTF; CDR3 DNA: TGCGCCAGCAGCTTGGACGACTCGGATGGCTACACCTTC
V gene: TRBV29-1; D gene: TRBD2; J gene: TRBJ2-1; CDR3 protein: CSVGGSGGWVNEQFF; CDR3 DNA: TGCAGCGTAGGAGGAAGCGGGGGGTGGGTTAATGAGCAGTTCTTC
V gene: TRBV4-3; D gene: -; J gene: TRBJ2-7; CDR3 protein: CASSPTEPNEQYF; CDR3 DNA: TGCGCCAGCAGCCCCACGGAGCCCAACGAGCAGTACTTC
V gene: TRBV9; D gene: TRBD1; J gene: TRBJ2-2; CDR3 protein: CASSVAARDRDTGELFF; CDR3 DNA: TGTGCCAGCAGCGTAGCTGCCCGGGACAGGGACACCGGGGAGCTGTTTTTT
V gene: TRBV25-1; D gene: -; J gene: TRBJ1-2; CDR3 protein: CASSEGSSLRGYTF; CDR3 DNA: TGTGCCAGCAGTGAAGGGAGCTCCCTACGGGGCTACACCTTC
V gene: TRBV5-1; D gene: -; J gene: TRBJ2-1; CDR3 protein: CASSLLGGNEQFF; CDR3 DNA: TGCGCCAGCAGCTTGTTGGGGGGAAACGAGCAGTTCTTC
V gene: TRBV6-6; D gene: TRBD2; J gene: TRBJ2-7; CDR3 protein: CASSRGTSGRKNEQYF; CDR3 DNA: TGTGCCAGCAGTCGAGGGACTAGCGGGAGGAAGAACGAGCAGTACTTC
V gene: TRBV2; D gene: -; J gene: TRBJ2-5; CDR3 protein: CASREGMLETQYF; CDR3 DNA: TGTGCCAGCAGGGAGGGGATGTTAGAGACCCAGTACTTC
V gene: TRBV13; D gene: TRBD1; J gene: TRBJ2-7; CDR3 protein: CASSHGTGPIYEQYF; CDR3 DNA: TGTGCCAGCAGCCACGGGACAGGGCCGATATACGAGCAGTACTTC
V gene: TRBV11-2; D gene: -; J gene: TRBJ2-2; CDR3 protein: CASSLDTRDGELFF; CDR3 DNA: TGTGCCAGCAGCTTAGATACGAGGGACGGGGAGCTGTTTTTT
V gene: TRBV6-4; D gene: TRBD1; J gene: TRBJ1-5; CDR3 protein: CATQSRDRVAFLGNQPQHF; CDR3 DNA: TGTGCCACCCAAAGTCGGGACAGGGTTGCCTTCCTTGGCAATCAGCCCCAGCATTTT
V gene: TRBV4-2; D gene: -; J gene: TRBJ1-4; CDR3 protein: CASSQLAPEGATNEKLFF; CDR3 DNA: TGTGCCAGCAGCCAACTGGCCCCGGAAGGGGCAACTAATGAAAAACTGTTTTTT
V gene: TRBV7-6; D gene: TRBD1; J gene: TRBJ1-6; CDR3 protein: CASSRRQGGQFNSPLHF; CDR3 DNA: TGTGCCAGCAGCAGACGACAGGGCGGGCAATTTAATTCACCCCTCCACTTT
V gene: TRBV5-6; D gene: TRBD1; J gene: TRBJ2-7; CDR3 protein: CASSAGGARIYEQYF; CDR3 DNA: TGTGCCAGCAGCGCAGGGGGCGCGAGGATCTACGAGCAGTACTTC
V gene: TRBV19; D gene: TRBD1; J gene: TRBJ1-2; CDR3 protein: CASNSRGQEDGYTF; CDR3 DNA: TGTGCCAGCAACAGCCGCGGACAGGAAGATGGCTACACCTTC
V gene: TRBV28; D gene: -; J gene: TRBJ2-1; CDR3 protein: CASTIDGDNEQFF; CDR3 DNA: TGTGCCAGCACGATCGACGGGGACAATGAGCAGTTCTTC
V gene: TRBV9; D gene: -; J gene: TRBJ2-5; CDR3 protein: CASSVAGPRGETQYF; CDR3 DNA: TGTGCCAGCAGCGTAGCGGGCCCCCGAGGGGAGACCCAGTACTTC
V gene: TRBV7-9; D gene: TRBD2; J gene: TRBJ2-3; CDR3 protein: CASSPTSDNTDTQYF; CDR3 DNA: TGTGCCAGCAGCCCAACTAGCGACAACACAGATACGCAGTATTTT
V gene: TRBV27; D gene: -; J gene: TRBJ1-2; CDR3 protein: CASTPWGQGGVGYTF; CDR3 DNA: TGTGCCAGCACCCCTTGGGGACAAGGGGGGGTGGGCTACACCTTC
V gene: TRBV5-1; D gene: TRBD2; J gene: TRBJ2-7; CDR3 protein: CASSLLRGTSPDEQYF; CDR3 DNA: TGCGCCAGCAGCCTTTTGCGCGGGACTAGCCCCGACGAGCAGTACTTC
V gene: TRBV30; D gene: TRBD1; J gene: TRBJ1-5; CDR3 protein: CAWGGQEDQPQHF; CDR3 DNA: TGTGCCTGGGGCGGACAGGAGGATCAGCCCCAGCATTTT
V gene: TRBV14; D gene: TRBD1; J gene: TRBJ1-6; CDR3 protein: CASSQGRDRAFTLHF; CDR3 DNA: TGTGCCAGCAGCCAAGGAAGGGACAGGGCCTTCACCCTCCACTTT
V gene: TRBV5-4; D gene: TRBD1; J gene: TRBJ2-1; CDR3 protein: CASSAMTGGPYNEQFF; CDR3 DNA: TGTGCCAGCAGCGCCATGACAGGGGGCCCCTACAATGAGCAGTTCTTC
V gene: TRBV2; D gene: -; J gene: TRBJ1-6; CDR3 protein: CASRDRRNSPLHF; CDR3 DNA: TGTGCCAGCAGGGACAGACGAAATTCACCCCTCCACTTT
V gene: TRBV2; D gene: -; J gene: TRBJ1-2; CDR3 protein: CASSERQVYGYTF; CDR3 DNA: TGTGCCAGCAGTGAACGGCAGGTCTATGGCTACACCTTC
V gene: TRBV19; D gene: -; J gene: TRBJ1-5; CDR3 protein: CASKPRVYGSNQPQHF; CDR3 DNA: TGTGCCAGTAAACCCCGGGTTTACGGTAGCAATCAGCCCCAGCATTTT
V gene: TRBV7-8; D gene: -; J gene: TRBJ1-4; CDR3 protein: CASSPWTDPTNEKLFF; CDR3 DNA: TGTGCCAGCAGCCCCTGGACAGATCCAACTAATGAAAAACTGTTTTTT
V gene: TRBV11-2; D gene: -; J gene: TRBJ2-3; CDR3 protein: CASSSYRDNTDTQYF; CDR3 DNA: TGTGCCAGCAGCTCATATCGGGATAACACAGATACGCAGTATTTT